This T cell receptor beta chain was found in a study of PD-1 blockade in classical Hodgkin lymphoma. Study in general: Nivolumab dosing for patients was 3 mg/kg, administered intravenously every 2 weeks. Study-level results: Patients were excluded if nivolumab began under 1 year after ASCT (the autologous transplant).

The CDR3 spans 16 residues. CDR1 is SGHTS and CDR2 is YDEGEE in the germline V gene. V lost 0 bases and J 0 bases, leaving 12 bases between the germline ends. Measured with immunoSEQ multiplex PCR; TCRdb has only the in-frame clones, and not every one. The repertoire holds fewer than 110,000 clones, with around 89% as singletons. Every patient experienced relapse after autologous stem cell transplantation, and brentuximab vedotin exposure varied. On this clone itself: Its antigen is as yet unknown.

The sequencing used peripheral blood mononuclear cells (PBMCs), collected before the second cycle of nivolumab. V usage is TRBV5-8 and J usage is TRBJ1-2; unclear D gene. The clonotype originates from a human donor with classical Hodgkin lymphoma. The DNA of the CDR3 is TGTGCCAGCAGCTTGGTGAAGGTGAGAGCTAACTATGGCTACACCTTC. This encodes CASSLVKVRANYGYTF.